This T cell receptor (beta chain) comes out of a study of shared clonotypes between healthy human individuals. Overall study results and limits: Non-shared clonotypes had lower generation probabilities than those shared by all four donors. Some naive CD4 clonotypes, around 4.7%, turned up in common across a handful of donors.

Positively selected for CCR7, the CD45RO-negative cells used as naive CD8 cells excluded terminally differentiated effector memory CD45RA+ cells. Evenly divided among several immunoSEQ plates was the genomic DNA of each subset. Repertoires were generated with immunoSEQ multiplex PCR, while TCRdb's copy carries only in-frame clones and drops some. The repertoire has around 1,900,000 clones, roughly 93% of them found once; the top ten carry approximately 1.7%. Of note for this clone: The target antigen is unknown. Other DNA sequences of this sample code for an identical CDR3.

The source of this sequence is a man in his late teens or twenties in good health. Some clones in this sample may be carry-over from other donors' samples. Material: naive CD8+ T cells from PBMCs.

In nucleotides, the CDR3 is TGTGCCAGCAGTGAGACAAACAATGAGCAGTTCTTC. Its protein is CASSETNNEQFF. The chain is built from TRBV2 and TRBJ2-1; D is undetermined. Germline lookup yields CDR1 SNHLY and CDR2 FYNNEI. The CDR3 covers 12 residues. V dropped 3 bases and J dropped 5 bases, with 5 bases sitting between them.